The source of this TCR beta chain is a study of a mutant IDH1 vaccine in newly diagnosed glioma. About the study: Patients had received radiotherapy, temozolomide, or both previously, most receiving both. General study points: Pseudoprogression seemed unlinked to shifts in top peripheral T cell clonotypes.

Clones were read by immunoSEQ multiplex PCR, and TCRdb kept only the in-frame ones, dropping some. The sample includes about 36,000 clones, more than 80% of them seen just once. In the case of this clone: Its antigen is undetermined.

This CDR3 comprises 12 residues. Germline V CDR1 and CDR2: SGDLS, YYNGEE. Trimming shortened V by 0 bases and J by 8 bases, and 8 bases separated the two germline ends. Described time point: week 5, during vaccination. It was 300 ug of mutant IDH1 20-mer peptide that made up each vaccine dose, given with topical imiquimod. The rearrangement uses TRBV9 and TRBJ1-2; perhaps TRBD1 as D (5 bases). Material: PBMCs, obtained from a glioma patient whose treatment included an IDH1 peptide vaccine. This sequence originates from a man between 45 and 60 years old with glioma. DNA for the CDR3: TGTGCCAGCAGCGTAGAGGGGTTCGGCTACACCTTC. Protein sequence: CASSVEGFGYTF.